A single sample gave rise to the 22 T cell receptor beta chains below, sequenced in a study of vaccination effects on CD4 cells after COVID-19. Viral peptide pool expansion of antigen-specific CD4+ T cells preceded sequencing in the ViraFEST assay. Researchers isolated CD4+ T cells once approximately eleven days of culture had elapsed. Infection with SARS-CoV-2 occurred in the person between March and December 2020, and PCR confirmed it. Their antigens are not known. Generated by immunoSEQ multiplex PCR, the TCRdb table keeps only in-frame clones and is missing some. This sample carries under 80,000 clones, over 60% of them seen once, and the ten largest clones take about 5%. This sample comprised CD4+ T cells from PBMCs cultured with HIV peptides, obtained before COVID-19 vaccination. Subset: HIV-1 Nef peptide pool negative control/reference culture. The receptors derive from a human donor who had a prior SARS-CoV-2 infection.

This chain connects TRBV7-2 to TRBJ2-1; 7 positions match TRBD1. Germline V gene sequence: CDR1 SGHTA, CDR2 FQGNSA. The junction had 8 bases not matched to a gene; V was cut back by 9 bases and J by 9 bases. The CDR3 length is 12 residues. The CDR3 here is CASDRDGIEQFF. The CDR3 DNA sequence: TGTGCCAGTGACAGGGATGGGATTGAGCAGTTCTTC.

This clone has only one observation. This chain links TRBV18 with TRBJ2-7; D unclear. The V end lost 5 bases, the J end lost 10 bases, and 18 bases lay between the germline ends. The CDR3 consists of 13 residues. Germline CDR1 reads KGHSH; CDR2 reads LQKENI. The CDR3 nucleotides are TGTGCCAGCTCAATCGGTCAAGATAGGGCACAGTACTTC. Amino acids: CASSIGQDRAQYF.

This clone has only one observation. The chain has TRBV30 and TRBJ1-6; D gene unclear. Trimming removed 2 bases at V and 14 bases at J, with 16 bases between. The CDR3 totals 13 residues. CDR1 and CDR2 from the germline V gene are GTSNPN and SVGIG (reference sequence). The chain's CDR3 is CAWSRGDAPTLHF. The CDR3 nucleotides read TGTGCCTGGAGTCGAGGTGATGCCCCCACCCTCCACTTT. The full variable domain, rest sourced from reference TRBV30 and TRBJ1-6, is SQTIHQWPATLVQPVGSPLSLECTVEGTSNPNLYWYRQAAGRGLQLLFYSVGIGQISSEVPQNLSASRPQDRQFILSSKKLLLSDSGFYLCAWSRGDAPTLHFGNGTRLTVT.

This chain connects TRBV5-1 to TRBJ2-5; D is uncertain. The CDR3 sequence is 14 residues long. Germline V CDR1 and CDR2: SGHRS, YFSETQ. Trimming shortened V by 1 base and J by 2 bases, and 9 bases separated the two germline ends. The CDR3 DNA reads TGCGCCAGCAGCTTGATAAGCCCTCAAGAGACCCAGTACTTC. Translation gives CASSLISPQETQYF.

This clone was detected a few times. V gene TRBV25-1 combines with J gene TRBJ1-6, with D possibly TRBD1 on 5 matching bases. The V end lost 4 bases, the J end lost 6 bases, and 7 bases lay between the germline ends. The CDR3 covers 13 residues. Germline loops: CDR1 MGHDK, CDR2 SYGVNS. CDR3 sequence reads: CASSVDINSPLHF. The CDR3 nucleotides are TGTGCCAGCAGTGTGGACATTAATTCACCCCTCCACTTT.

This clone came up a few times. This rearrangement joins TRBV2 to TRBJ2-7, with 9 positions matching TRBD2. J was trimmed by 6 bases and V by 5 bases; bases with no gene match: 5. This CDR3 has 13 amino acids. Germline loops: CDR1 SNHLY, CDR2 FYNNEI. CDR3 nucleotides: TGTGCCAGCAGTAGTAGCGGGGGTAGCGAGCAGTACTTC. It translates to CASSSSGGSEQYF.

The chain carries TRBV25-1 and TRBJ2-1, with 9 bases that match TRBD2. CDR3 length: 16 amino acids. V gave up 2 bases and J gave up 4 bases; unmatched junction bases: 6. Germline CDR1 and CDR2: MGHDK and SYGVNS. The CDR3 protein is CASSEPRGGGYNEQFF. CDR3 nucleotide sequence: TGTGCCAGCAGTGAACCCCGCGGGGGGGGTTACAATGAGCAGTTCTTC.

The rearrangement uses TRBV18 and TRBJ2-2; the D gene is possibly TRBD1 (5 bases). V gave up 2 bases and J gave up 5 bases, with 9 bases separating them. Germline values: CDR1 KGHSH, CDR2 LQKENI. The CDR3 has 14 residues. The CDR3 protein is CASSPSRDTGELFF. The CDR3 nucleotides are TGTGCCAGCTCACCAAGCAGGGATACCGGGGAGCTGTTTTTT.

This rearrangement joins TRBV10-3 to TRBJ2-5; 7 bases fit TRBD1. CDR1 and CDR2 (germline): ENHRY, SYGVKD. The CDR3 totals 15 residues. V gave up 6 bases and J gave up 1 base; unmatched junction bases: 8. The CDR3 DNA reads TGTGCCATCAGCCCGGGACAGAATTTCCAAGAGACCCAGTACTTC. Encoded protein: CAISPGQNFQETQYF.

This clone has only a few counts. The chain combines TRBV6-2 or TRBV6-3 with TRBJ2-1, with 9 bases matching TRBD2. There are 16 residues in the CDR3. Trimming cost V 4 bases and J 2 bases; bases outside gene matches: 6. Germline assignment: CDR1 MNHEY and CDR2 SVGEGT. The CDR3 DNA reads TGTGCCAGCAGTTCTCCCAGCGGGGGGACCTACAATGAGCAGTTCTTC. It yields the protein CASSSPSGGTYNEQFF.

This clone was seen only once. The rearrangement links TRBV2 to TRBJ2-1, with 8 bases identical to TRBD1. Trimming took 5 bases from V and 2 from J; bases not matched to a gene: 8. CDR1 and CDR2 (germline): SNHLY, FYNNEI. The CDR3 totals 16 residues. The CDR3 region is CASSKEDREAYNEQFF. CDR3 DNA: TGTGCCAGCAGTAAAGAGGACAGGGAGGCCTACAATGAGCAGTTCTTC.

V gene TRBV5-4 combines with J gene TRBJ2-2, with unresolved D. Trimming left V 4 bases short and J 5 bases short, with 9 bases between. The CDR3 runs to 13 residues. Germline lookup yields CDR1 SGHNT and CDR2 YYREEE (reference sequence). The CDR3 DNA follows: TGTGCCAGCAGCCTAGGCCAGACCGGGGAGCTGTTTTTT. Translation: CASSLGQTGELFF. Supplemented by reference TRBV5-4 and TRBJ2-2, the full variable domain reads ETGVTQSPTHLIKTRGQQVTLRCSSQSGHNTVSWYQQALGQGPQFIFQYYREEENGRGNFPPRFSGLQFPNYSSELNVNALELDDSALYLCASSLGQTGELFFGEGSRLTVL.

The genes are TRBV5-1 and TRBJ2-7; 8 nucleotides match TRBD1. CDR1 and CDR2 from the germline V gene are SGHRS and YFSETQ. This CDR3 is built from 16 residues. V dropped 4 bases and J dropped 0; count of bases not matched to a gene: 9. The CDR3 protein is CASSRDRRITSYEQYF. The CDR3 DNA sequence: TGCGCCAGCAGCCGGGACAGGCGTATTACCTCCTACGAGCAGTACTTC.

The chain has TRBV3-1 (or the pseudogene TRBV3-2) and TRBJ1-4; weak D call: TRBD1 (6 bases). Germline lookup yields CDR1 LGHDT and CDR2 YNNKEL (reference sequence). CDR3 length: 12 residues. Deletions cut 5 bases from V and 8 bases from J, with 9 bases between. CDR3 sequence (DNA): TGTGCCAGCAGCATAGACAGGGAAAAACTGTTTTTT. Translated: CASSIDREKLFF.

This clone was observed once. This chain connects TRBV10-3 to TRBJ2-3; D possibly corresponds to TRBD2 (6 bases). Trimming pared 11 bases from V and 0 bases from J, leaving 18 bases between. From germline, CDR1 is ENHRY and CDR2 SYGVKD. The CDR3 totals 15 residues. The chain's CDR3 is CAVNLGGPSTDTQYF. The DNA for the CDR3 is TGTGCCGTGAACTTAGGAGGGCCAAGCACAGATACGCAGTATTTT.

V usage is TRBV4-1 and J usage is TRBJ2-3, with no clear D. Germline CDR1 is MGHRA and CDR2 is YSYEKL. Trimming cost V 4 bases and J 4 bases, with 9 bases left between them. This CDR3 has 13 residues. DNA for the CDR3: TGCGCCAGCAGCCCGAAGGGCTCAGATACGCAGTATTTT. Amino acids: CASSPKGSDTQYF.

This clone showed up just once. CDR3 nucleotides: TGCGCCAGCAGCCAAGTGGGCGAGCAGTACTTC. It codes for CASSQVGEQYF. The chain combines TRBV4-1 with TRBJ2-7; D remains ambiguous. The CDR3 length is 11 residues. The germline gives CDR1 MGHRA, CDR2 YSYEKL. Trimming stripped 1 base from V and 6 bases from J, with 4 bases between.

J is TRBJ2-2 and V is TRBV2, with TRBD2 matching over 8 bases. V lost 4 bases to trimming and J lost 10 bases; unmatched junction nucleotides: 14. The CDR3 is 16 amino acids. Germline V CDR1 and CDR2: SNHLY, FYNNEI. The CDR3 here is CASSARAGGAVEELFF. The CDR3 DNA reads TGTGCCAGCAGTGCCCGGGCGGGGGGCGCGGTGGAGGAGCTGTTTTTT.

The chain links TRBV9 to TRBJ1-6; D unresolved. Germline V gene lookup returns CDR1 SGDLS and CDR2 YYNGEE. V lost 4 bases and J lost 9, with 11 bases in between. This CDR3 contains 13 residues. Here the CDR3 reads CASSTAPSSPLHF. The DNA of the CDR3 is TGTGCCAGCAGCACAGCCCCTAGTTCACCCCTCCACTTT.

The chain links TRBV9 to TRBJ1-2; D is undetermined. This CDR3 is built from 12 residues. V was pared by 4 bases and J by 8 bases, with 12 bases between. Germline loops: CDR1 SGDLS, CDR2 YYNGEE. DNA of the CDR3: TGTGCCAGCAGCCCCAGTGTAGGGGGCTACACCTTC. It translates to CASSPSVGGYTF.

J is TRBJ1-2 and V is TRBV30; TRBD1 agrees at 9 bases. Germline V gene sequence: CDR1 GTSNPN, CDR2 SVGIG (reference sequence). The CDR3 contains 14 residues. J was trimmed by 4 bases and V by 3 bases; bases with no gene match: 6. CDR3 DNA sequence: TGTGCCTGGAGACTCGGGACAGGGAGCTATGGCTACACCTTC. It encodes CAWRLGTGSYGYTF.

The CDR3 bases are TGTGCCAGCAGCGACCCAGGGGACAGGCCCTACGAGCAGTACTTC. Amino acids: CASSDPGDRPYEQYF. The chain links TRBV4-2 to TRBJ2-7, with TRBD1 matching over 8 bases. Germline trimming cut 5 bases from V and 2 bases from J; bases unmatched to any gene: 8. Germline V lookup: CDR1 LGHNA, CDR2 YNFKEQ. The CDR3 sequence is 15 residues long.